The 8 T cell receptor beta chains in this list originate from one sample, sequenced in a study of Tregs in tolerant kidney transplant recipients. Method: immunoSEQ multiplex PCR; TCRdb's copy keeps in-frame clones and lacks some. The sample holds around 66,000 clones, 75% to 90% seen once. Sequencing used Tregs from blood, obtained before the transplant. Receptors were obtained from a human donor who received a combined kidney and bone marrow transplant.

J is TRBJ2-1 and V is TRBV28; D might be TRBD2 (6 bases). The V gene's germline CDR1 is MDHEN and CDR2 SYDVKM. The ends were cut back, 5 bases at V and 7 bases at J, with 18 bases in the middle. This CDR3 contains 15 residues. This CDR3 is CASSTRESSINEQFF. DNA of the CDR3: TGTGCCAGCAGTACCCGGGAGTCGAGTATAAATGAGCAGTTCTTC.

The V gene is TRBV12-5, the J gene TRBJ2-5, with TRBD1 as a possible D gene (5 bases). The germline V gene encodes CDR1 LGHNT and CDR2 FRNRAP. With 1 base removed from V and 10 bases from J, the gap between germline ends came to 10 bases. The CDR3 is 12 residues long. The CDR3 reads CASGLARDSQYF. As DNA, the CDR3 is TGTGCTAGTGGTTTGGCACGTGACAGCCAGTACTTC.

V and J are TRBV5-4 and TRBJ2-1, with TRBD2 matching 11 bases. Germline V gene sequence: CDR1 SGHNT, CDR2 YYREEE (reference sequence). The V gene end was trimmed by 4 bases and the J gene end by 7 bases; junction bases not matched to a gene: 10. The CDR3 totals 16 residues. The DNA for the CDR3 is TGTGCCAGCAGCACCGATACTAGCGGGAGAAAGAATGAGCAGTTCTTC. This sequence encodes CASSTDTSGRKNEQFF.

This clone turned up a few times. The genes are TRBV7-8 and TRBJ1-2; possible D gene TRBD1, 5 bases. V lost 4 bases and J 4 bases, leaving 13 bases between the germline ends. Per the germline V gene, CDR1 is SGHVS and CDR2 is FQNEAQ. The CDR3 is made up of 14 amino acids. For the CDR3, the DNA is TGTGCCAGCAGCTACGCATCGGGGACCTATGGCTACACCTTC. Amino acid sequence: CASSYASGTYGYTF.

The rearrangement links TRBV18 to TRBJ1-2; D is perhaps TRBD1 (6 bases). Deletions cut 0 bases from V and 1 base from J, with 12 bases between. There are 16 residues in the CDR3. Germline lookup yields CDR1 KGHSH and CDR2 LQKENI. The CDR3 DNA reads as TGTGCCAGCTCACCACCGGCCGGACAGCATAACTATGGCTACACCTTC. Translation: CASSPPAGQHNYGYTF.

The chain has TRBV5-1 and TRBJ2-7; D gene uncertain. The germline CDR1 and CDR2 sequences are SGHRS and YFSETQ. Trimming left V 4 bases short and J 0 bases short, with 14 bases between. The CDR3 runs 15 residues. Written as DNA, the CDR3 is TGCGCCAGCAGCAACGGACCAGAGAGCTCCTACGAGCAGTACTTC. Translating it yields CASSNGPESSYEQYF.

The V and J genes are TRBV6-5 and TRBJ2-7; D is unresolved. CDR3 length: 13 amino acids. Germline-derived CDR1 and CDR2 are MNHEY and SVGAGI. V was shortened by 7 bases and J by 3 bases, with 13 bases between the two germline ends. The CDR3: CASNGPAHYEQYF. The CDR3 DNA sequence: TGTGCCAGCAATGGTCCAGCGCACTACGAGCAGTACTTC.

This chain uses TRBV4-1 with TRBJ2-3, with 7 bases that match TRBD1. Germline V lookup: CDR1 MGHRA, CDR2 YSYEKL. Germline trimming cut 7 bases from V and 2 bases from J; bases unmatched to any gene: 3. The CDR3 is 13 residues long. The CDR3 loop is CASKTGNTDTQYF. The CDR3 DNA reads as TGCGCCAGCAAGACAGGGAACACAGATACGCAGTATTTT.